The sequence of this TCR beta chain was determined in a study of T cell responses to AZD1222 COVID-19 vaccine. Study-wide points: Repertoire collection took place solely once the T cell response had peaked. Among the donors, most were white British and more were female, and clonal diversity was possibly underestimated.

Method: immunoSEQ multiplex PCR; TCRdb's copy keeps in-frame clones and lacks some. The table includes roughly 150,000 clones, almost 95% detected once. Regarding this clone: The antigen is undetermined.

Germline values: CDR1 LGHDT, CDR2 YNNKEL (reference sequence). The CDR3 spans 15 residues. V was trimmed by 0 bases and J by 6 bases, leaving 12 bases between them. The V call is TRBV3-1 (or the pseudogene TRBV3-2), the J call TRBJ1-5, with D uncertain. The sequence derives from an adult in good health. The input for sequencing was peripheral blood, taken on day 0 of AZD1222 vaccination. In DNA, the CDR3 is TGTGCCAGCAGCCAAGAAGCCGCTGTCCCTCAGCCCCAGCATTTT. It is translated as CASSQEAAVPQPQHF.